This TCR beta chain is drawn from a study of post-analysis software for immune sequencing data. This CDR3 comprises 15 residues. Germline lookup yields CDR1 SGHRS and CDR2 YFSETQ. Every TCR beta cDNA library bore unique molecular identifiers. A population of about 0.85 to 11 million T cells gave rise to about half a million cDNA molecules. One entry per CDR3 protein, called by TCRdb with MiXCR from the PCR reads. The repertoire consists of hundreds of thousands of distinct CDR3 sequences, with around 27% occurring once and the leading ten covering approximately 0.55%. Study-level results: Controls had lower frequencies than patients of about 5 TRBV segments, which included TRBV5-6, TRBV5-1 and TRBV20-1. Controls' normalized Chao1 diversity significantly exceeded that of multiple sclerosis patients. Samples from one preparation batch, clustered by F measure, grouped strongly together.

Only a few counts were recorded for this clonotype. Its antigen is not identified. The receptor was derived from a girl between 10 and 17 years old with multiple sclerosis. Source material: blood. The chain joins TRBV5-1 to TRBJ2-4; TRBD2 matches 13 bases. The DNA end favors TRBJ2-7, so the J call may be wrong. CDR3 DNA sequence: TGCGCCAGCAGCTGGACTAGCGGGAGTAACCACGAGCAGTACTTC. Residues: CASSWTSGSNHEQYF.